These T cell receptor beta chains were read from a single sample in a study of cytomegalovirus exposure and HLA in healthy donors. Sequencing was performed with immunoSEQ multiplex PCR; in TCRdb, only in-frame clones are kept and a portion is missing. The table records some 120,000 clones, over 90% of them present only once. The sequencing input was PBMCs. These receptors came from a woman between 18 and 29 years old in good health and CMV-seronegative. Each CDR3 is given without its conserved first and last residue.

10 TRBJ1-3 TRBV2 ASMGQRNTIY
13 TRBJ2-7 TRBV6-5 ASRSGTSPPYEQY
14 TRBJ1-5 TRBV6-1 ASSEGWGQGNQPQH
13 TRBJ2-1 TRBV28 ASSWTGKLVNEQF
11 TRBJ2-1 TRBV5-1 ASSLATYNEQF
13 TRBJ2-7 TRBV5-6 ASSLSNAGTWEQY
11 TRBJ2-3 TRBV10-1 ASSVSYGGTQY
13 TRBJ1-6 TRBV7-9 ASSTGDRGNSPLH
12 TRBJ2-7 TRBV27 ASWRTGLTYEQY
14 TRBJ2-1 TRBV28 ASSLGLAGPYNEQF
12 TRBJ2-5 TRBV29-1 SVRLAGLQETQY
17 TRBJ2-7 TRBV10-2 ASSEKTNSGTGGNYEQY
16 TRBJ2-4 TRBV28 ASSRRDRAFIAKNIQY
11 TRBJ1-4 TRBV6-1 ASSRPTYEKLF
14 TRBJ2-7 TRBV2 ASSVDRRSSHYEVY
11 TRBJ2-5 TRBV10-2 ASLAGRGETQY
11 TRBJ2-3 TRBV6-4 ASSEGATDTQY
13 TRBJ1-3 TRBV9 ASSVGQGSGNTIY
16 TRBJ2-2 TRBV4-1 ASSQVPREGWNTGELF
12 TRBJ2-1 TRBV10-3 AISAESSYNEQF
14 TRBJ2-3 TRBV5-4 ASSLWRGGLTDTQY
13 TRBJ1-1 TRBV9 ASSVVGVMNTEAF
13 TRBJ2-3 TRBV5-1 ASRGTGSLGDTQY
13 TRBJ2-6 TRBV6-5 ASSRQASGANVLT
10 TRBJ1-1 TRBV28 ASSLPQGTSF
12 TRBJ1-4 TRBV28 ASSPGDVGEKLF
13 TRBJ2-1 TRBV7-7 ASGGASGPYNEQF